The sequence of this T cell receptor (beta chain) was determined in a study of blood T cell repertoires in COVID-19. Study summary: Italy, Spain and the United States were the sources of the convalescent and acute COVID-19 samples.

Original analysis: How many nucleated cells were present was estimated from reference gene primer amplification. Generated by immunoSEQ multiplex PCR, the TCRdb table keeps only in-frame clones and is missing some. V and J calls and clone size are copied from that table; D and trimming were computed from the DNA. The sample carries some 340,000 clones, 90% recorded once. Participants came from roughly 24 US areas, aged roughly 18 to 95 years. This CDR3 comprises 15 residues. Trimming at V came to 0 bases and at J to 4 bases, leaving 4 bases not matched to a gene. Germline V CDR1 and CDR2: LNHNV, YYDKDF (reference sequence).

The sequence was obtained from a woman in her 30s who had been exposed to COVID-19. Sequenced sample: PBMCs or T cells enriched from blood (not recorded which). The rearrangement uses TRBV15 and TRBJ2-7, with 9 bases lining up with TRBD1. In DNA form, the CDR3 reads TGTGCCACCAGCAGAGATGGGACAGGGAAATACGAGCAGTACTTC. Protein: CATSRDGTGKYEQYF.